Given below is one TCR beta chain in context. With 1 base clipped from V and 6 bases from J, the junction kept 9 bases outside the gene matches. There are 16 residues in the CDR3. From germline, CDR1 is SGHKS and CDR2 YYEKEE (reference sequence). The data derive from a study of blood T cell repertoires in COVID-19. Study summary: From the United States, Italy and Spain came samples of acute and convalescent COVID-19. Sample material is recorded as cDNA or gDNA derived from T cells, B-cell-depleted T cells, or PBMCs.

Original handling: Scientists estimated how many nucleated cells there were by amplifying reference gene primers. Sequencing used immunoSEQ multiplex PCR; TCRdb keeps in-frame clones, though not all of them. V, J and clone size reflect that table, while D and trimming were determined from the DNA. The sample includes roughly 280,000 clones, 75% to 90% seen only once; the top ten take roughly 2%. Specimen: peripheral blood. This chain uses TRBV5-5 with TRBJ2-1; TRBD2 matches at 8 bases. This receptor was obtained from a man under 40 with active or convalescent COVID-19. The CDR3 sequence: CASSLSTGGFSNEQFF. CDR3 coding DNA: TGTGCCAGCAGCTTGTCTACGGGGGGGTTTTCCAATGAGCAGTTCTTC.